This TCR beta chain comes out of a study of shared clonotypes between healthy human individuals. Study-level background: With ages of 18 to 49, the donors were a couple of women and three men.

Germline CDR1 and CDR2: MDHEN and SYDVKM. V was clipped by 7 bases and J by 1 base, with 13 bases between them. The CDR3 length is 14 residues. Method: immunoSEQ multiplex PCR; TCRdb's copy keeps in-frame clones and lacks some. Here the sample spans approximately 2.5 million clones, approximately 94% being singletons. All donors were healthy HIV-negative adults lacking recent acute infections or vaccinations. Only Caucasian adults living in Nashville, Tennessee served as donors. The chain links TRBV28 to TRBJ1-1, with TRBD1 as a possible D gene (5 bases). Sequencing input: naive CD4+ T cells from PBMCs. The subset was: CD45RA+ positively selected. The clonotype comes from a man between 18 and 35 years old in good health. Some clones in this sample may be carry-over from other donors' samples. In nucleotides, the CDR3 is TGTGCCAGCAAGTCAAGGGGAGGGAACACTGAAGCTTTCTTT. Encoded protein: CASKSRGGNTEAFF.